A selection of T cell receptor beta chains follows, all from one sample in a study of CD4 T cells in relation to SARS-CoV-2 and coronaviruses. The repertoire was sequenced with immunoSEQ multiplex PCR; TCRdb's copy has only in-frame clones and lacks some. The data contain 20,000 to 30,000 clones, over 70% of them singletons. The antigens for these receptors are not known. The sample was CD4+ T cells from PBMCs, cultured in vitro. The receptors shown here come from a human donor in good health. CDR3s include the opening cysteine and the closing phenylalanine or tryptophan. A D gene is named only where the DNA matches it firmly. Clone size is not always given. Where it is, it says once, few, many or a class for expanded clones.

j_gene: TRBJ1-1; d_gene: -; abundance: -; v_gene: TRBV11-2; CDR3aa: CASREMEGQHTEAFF; CDR3nt: TGTGCCAGCCGCGAAATGGAGGGGCAGCACACTGAAGCTTTCTTT
j_gene: TRBJ2-1; d_gene: -; abundance: -; v_gene: TRBV19; CDR3aa: CASSPWGGGKDNEQFF; CDR3nt: TGTGCCAGTAGCCCGTGGGGAGGGGGTAAGGACAATGAGCAGTTCTTC
j_gene: TRBJ1-2; d_gene: -; abundance: -; v_gene: TRBV14; CDR3aa: CASSQDLEGSGGYTF; CDR3nt: TGTGCCAGCAGCCAAGATCTGGAGGGCTCTGGAGGCTACACCTTC
j_gene: TRBJ1-2; d_gene: -; abundance: -; v_gene: TRBV6-5; CDR3aa: CASSYSGPANYGYTF; CDR3nt: TGTGCCAGCAGTTACTCCGGGCCAGCTAACTATGGCTACACCTTC
j_gene: TRBJ2-1; d_gene: -; abundance: once; v_gene: TRBV4-2; CDR3aa: CASSRFGAMTDEQFF; CDR3nt: TGTGCCAGCAGCCGCTTTGGGGCGATGACGGATGAGCAGTTCTTC
j_gene: TRBJ1-5; d_gene: TRBD1; abundance: few; v_gene: TRBV10-1; CDR3aa: CASRDGTAVSHFNQPQHF; CDR3nt: TGCGCCAGCAGGGATGGGACAGCCGTCTCTCACTTCAATCAGCCCCAGCATTTT
j_gene: TRBJ2-7; d_gene: -; abundance: -; v_gene: TRBV6-6; CDR3aa: CASSSQAYEQYF; CDR3nt: TGTGCCAGCAGTTCACAGGCGTACGAGCAGTACTTC
j_gene: TRBJ2-2; d_gene: TRBD1; abundance: -; v_gene: TRBV4-3; CDR3aa: CASSHQTGAQTGELFF; CDR3nt: TGCGCCAGCAGCCATCAAACAGGGGCCCAGACGGGGGAGCTGTTTTTT
j_gene: TRBJ1-1; d_gene: -; abundance: -; v_gene: TRBV6-6; CDR3aa: CASRSIRGEAFF; CDR3nt: TGTGCCAGCAGGTCGATCCGGGGTGAAGCTTTCTTT
j_gene: TRBJ2-1; d_gene: TRBD2; abundance: -; v_gene: TRBV3-1/TRBV3-2; CDR3aa: CASSRDRTSINEQFF; CDR3nt: TGTGCCAGCAGCCGGGACCGGACTAGTATTAATGAGCAGTTCTTC
j_gene: TRBJ1-6; d_gene: -; abundance: -; v_gene: TRBV5-1; CDR3aa: CASTTAPGSPLHF; CDR3nt: TGCGCCAGCACCACCGCGCCGGGCTCACCCCTCCACTTT
j_gene: TRBJ2-7; d_gene: -; abundance: few; v_gene: TRBV7-9; CDR3aa: CASSPSANPYEQYF; CDR3nt: TGTGCCAGCAGCCCTTCAGCGAACCCCTACGAGCAGTACTTC
j_gene: TRBJ2-3; d_gene: -; abundance: -; v_gene: TRBV7-2; CDR3aa: CASSLDITDTQYF; CDR3nt: TGTGCCAGCAGCTTAGACATAACAGATACGCAGTATTTT
j_gene: TRBJ2-2; d_gene: TRBD2; abundance: few; v_gene: TRBV18; CDR3aa: CASSGGLTAGELFF; CDR3nt: TGTGCCAGCTCAGGGGGACTAACGGCCGGGGAGCTGTTTTTT
j_gene: TRBJ2-1; d_gene: TRBD2; abundance: -; v_gene: TRBV7-6; CDR3aa: CASSSLSGGLDNEQFF; CDR3nt: TGTGCCAGCAGCTCCTTGAGCGGGGGGCTGGACAATGAGCAGTTCTTC
j_gene: TRBJ2-7; d_gene: -; abundance: -; v_gene: TRBV12-3/TRBV12-4; CDR3aa: CASSLLEWEQYF; CDR3nt: TGTGCCAGCAGTTTATTGGAGTGGGAGCAGTACTTC
j_gene: TRBJ2-5; d_gene: -; abundance: -; v_gene: TRBV12-5; CDR3aa: CASGSPGETQYF; CDR3nt: TGTGCTAGTGGTAGCCCCGGAGAGACCCAGTACTTC
j_gene: TRBJ1-1; d_gene: -; abundance: -; v_gene: TRBV12-5; CDR3aa: CASGPPGDTEAFF; CDR3nt: TGTGCTAGTGGTCCTCCGGGGGACACTGAAGCTTTCTTT
j_gene: TRBJ2-7; d_gene: -; abundance: -; v_gene: TRBV19; CDR3aa: CASSPQGTFSYEQYF; CDR3nt: TGTGCCAGTAGTCCCCAGGGGACTTTTTCCTACGAGCAGTACTTC
j_gene: TRBJ1-3; d_gene: TRBD1; abundance: -; v_gene: TRBV9; CDR3aa: CASSPGQDAFSGNTIYF; CDR3nt: TGTGCCAGCAGCCCCGGACAGGACGCTTTCTCTGGAAACACCATATATTTT
j_gene: TRBJ2-7; d_gene: TRBD1; abundance: -; v_gene: TRBV7-3; CDR3aa: CASSLTKDRAAEQYF; CDR3nt: TGTGCCAGCAGCTTAACAAAGGACAGGGCGGCCGAGCAGTACTTC
j_gene: TRBJ2-3; d_gene: TRBD2; abundance: once; v_gene: TRBV7-2; CDR3aa: CASSLGPSGSTDTQYF; CDR3nt: TGTGCCAGCAGCTTAGGTCCTAGCGGAAGCACAGATACGCAGTATTTT
j_gene: TRBJ1-2; d_gene: -; abundance: -; v_gene: TRBV5-4; CDR3aa: CASSLLSLEAGYTF; CDR3nt: TGTGCCAGCAGCTTGTTATCTCTTGAGGCTGGCTACACCTTC
j_gene: TRBJ2-1; d_gene: -; abundance: -; v_gene: TRBV7-2; CDR3aa: CASSLIHDVSYNEQFF; CDR3nt: TGTGCCAGCAGCTTAATCCACGATGTCTCCTACAATGAGCAGTTCTTC
j_gene: TRBJ1-2; d_gene: TRBD1; abundance: few; v_gene: TRBV29-1; CDR3aa: CSVEVGQGIYGYTF; CDR3nt: TGCAGCGTTGAAGTGGGACAGGGGATTTACGGCTACACCTTC
j_gene: TRBJ2-2; d_gene: TRBD2; abundance: once; v_gene: TRBV11-2; CDR3aa: CASRGLAANTGELFF; CDR3nt: TGTGCCAGCAGGGGACTAGCGGCGAACACCGGGGAGCTGTTTTTT
j_gene: TRBJ2-7; d_gene: TRBD2; abundance: -; v_gene: TRBV30; CDR3aa: CAWRAGASYEQYF; CDR3nt: TGTGCCTGGAGGGCGGGAGCTTCCTACGAGCAGTACTTC